This T cell receptor (beta chain) comes out of a study of T cell responses to AZD1222 COVID-19 vaccine. Method: immunoSEQ multiplex PCR; TCRdb's copy keeps in-frame clones and lacks some. Seen here are roughly 180,000 clones, roughly 92% observed once, and the top ten hold around 1.6%. The V gene end was trimmed by 3 bases and the J gene end by 7 bases; junction bases not matched to a gene: 8. Germline V gene data show CDR1 as SEHNR and CDR2 as FQNEAQ (reference sequence). CDR3 length equals 15 residues. Pooling of second doses given at about 4 or about 12 weeks was done. This receptor was identified in an adult who received the AZD1222 COVID-19 vaccine. The J gene is TRBJ2-1, the V gene TRBV7-9; 8 bases are a match to TRBD2. Source: peripheral blood, taken 28 days after the second AZD1222 dose. The CDR3 DNA reads TGTGCCAGCAGCTTCAGCGGGAGCATCCAGAATGAGCAGTTCTTC. Amino acids: CASSFSGSIQNEQFF.